These 17 T cell receptor beta chains share one sample of origin, sequenced in a study of T cell responses to AZD1222 COVID-19 vaccine. TCRdb's table, derived via immunoSEQ multiplex PCR, lists solely in-frame clones and lacks some. Altogether some 150,000 clones are present, just over 90% being singletons, with the ten largest covering about 4.6%. The sequences come from peripheral blood, collected on day 0 of MenACWY control vaccination. These receptors were obtained from an adult in good health.

The rearrangement uses TRBV6-2 or TRBV6-3 and TRBJ2-1; D uncertain. This CDR3 region has 12 residues. Deletions cut 1 base from V and 7 bases from J, with 5 bases between. Germline CDR1 and CDR2: MNHEY and SVGEGT. The CDR3 here is CASSYYGNEQFF. The CDR3, as DNA: TGTGCCAGCAGTTACTATGGTAATGAGCAGTTCTTC.

This clone has a single count. The chain links TRBV9 to TRBJ2-5, with D perhaps matching TRBD2 (7 bases). CDR1 SGDLS and CDR2 YYNGEE come from the germline V gene. The CDR3 is 15 amino acids. V was shortened by 2 bases and J by 0 bases, with 11 bases between the two germline ends. In DNA form, the CDR3 reads TGTGCCAGCAGCGTTCGGGGGGCCAACCAAGAGACCCAGTACTTC. Translating gives CASSVRGANQETQYF.

J is TRBJ1-2 and V is TRBV19; TRBD1 matches 7 bases. Germline V gene lookup returns CDR1 LNHDA and CDR2 SQIVND (reference sequence). The ends lost 1 base at V and 0 bases at J; junction bases unmatched: 8. This CDR3 is built from 17 residues. The CDR3 DNA reads as TGTGCCAGTAGTATAGGTCATAGGGGGCCGGCTAACTATGGCTACACCTTC. This gives the protein CASSIGHRGPANYGYTF.

The genes are TRBV5-4 and TRBJ2-2, with 8 positions matching TRBD2. This CDR3 is built from 16 residues. V lost 1 base to trimming and J lost 4 bases; unmatched junction nucleotides: 6. Germline assignment: CDR1 SGHNT and CDR2 YYREEE (reference sequence). CDR3 nucleotide sequence: TGTGCCAGCAGCTTGCCGGGAGGGCCGGGCACCGGGGAGCTGTTTTTT. Its protein product is CASSLPGGPGTGELFF.

The chain joins TRBV7-3 to TRBJ2-1; 7 bases agree with TRBD2. After removal of 8 bases from V and 0 bases from J, the junction contained 13 bases not matched to a gene. In germline, CDR1 is SGHTA, CDR2 FQGTGA. The CDR3 is made up of 17 amino acids. In DNA, the CDR3 is TGTGCCAGCGAGTTCTTCGGGACTACCCTCTCCTACAATGAGCAGTTCTTC. Its translation: CASEFFGTTLSYNEQFF.

V and J are TRBV19 and TRBJ2-5; 11 bases fit TRBD2. The CDR3 has 15 amino acids. Germline CDR1 is LNHDA and CDR2 is SQIVND (reference sequence). The J segment lost 5 bases and the V segment lost 7 bases, leaving 9 bases of the junction unmatched. The CDR3 nucleotides are TGTGCCAGTACAGTGACTAGCGGGACCGGCGAGACCCAGTACTTC. Amino acid sequence: CASTVTSGTGETQYF.

The chain uses TRBV9 and TRBJ2-2; D gene unclear. This CDR3 comprises 15 residues. Germline assignment: CDR1 SGDLS and CDR2 YYNGEE. Trimming removed 1 base at V and 6 bases at J, with 13 bases between. CDR3 DNA sequence: TGTGCCAGCAGCGTAACGGTGAACCTGGCCGGGGAGCTGTTTTTT. This gives the protein CASSVTVNLAGELFF.

The chain is built from TRBV6-5 and TRBJ1-2; D gene unclear. CDR3 size: 13 residues. V was cut by 2 bases and J by 8 bases, with 12 bases left in between. Looked up from germline, CDR1 is MNHEY and CDR2 is SVGAGI. In nucleotides, the CDR3 is TGTGCCAGCAGTTACCCGGGCTCTGGAGGCTACACCTTC. Amino acid sequence: CASSYPGSGGYTF.

The rearrangement uses TRBV10-3 and TRBJ1-2; D not resolved. The CDR3 covers 17 residues. The V end was cut by 2 bases, the J end by 0 bases, with 16 bases between. Germline V lookup: CDR1 ENHRY, CDR2 SYGVKD. The CDR3 loop reads CAISEPTPSAANYGYTF. The CDR3 DNA is TGTGCCATCAGTGAGCCCACCCCATCCGCCGCTAACTATGGCTACACCTTC.

The chain uses TRBV11-3 and TRBJ1-6, with no clear D. This CDR3 spans 13 amino acids. CDR1 and CDR2 from the germline V gene are SGHNT and YENEEA. V lost 5 bases and J 7 bases, leaving 9 bases between the germline ends. In DNA, the CDR3 is TGTGCCAGCAGCCCCGGACCGAATTCACCCCTCCACTTT. This encodes CASSPGPNSPLHF.

The V call is TRBV28, the J call TRBJ1-1, with no clear D. The germline CDR1 and CDR2 sequences are MDHEN and SYDVKM. V lost 2 bases and J 5 bases, leaving 9 bases between the germline ends. The CDR3 extends over 13 amino acids. The CDR3 nucleotides are TGTGCCAGCAGTTTAACCCGGAGGACTGAAGCTTTCTTT. The encoded protein is CASSLTRRTEAFF. Using reference TRBV28 and TRBJ1-1 for the parts outside the CDR3, the full variable domain is DVKVTQSSRYLVKRTGEKVFLECVQDMDHENMFWYRQDPGLGLRLIYFSYDVKMKEKGDIPEGYSVSREKKERFSLILESASTNQTSMYLCASSLTRRTEAFFGQGTRLTVV.

This CDR3 reads CASSVAISVGSQNEQFF. CDR3 nucleotide sequence: TGTGCCAGCAGCGTAGCAATATCGGTGGGCTCCCAAAATGAGCAGTTCTTC. This chain connects TRBV9 to TRBJ2-1; D ambiguous. The CDR3 consists of 17 residues. V was pared by 0 bases and J by 7 bases, with 20 bases between. Germline V gives CDR1 SGDLS, CDR2 YYNGEE.

This chain uses TRBV6-5 with TRBJ1-3; perhaps TRBD1 as D (5 bases). The CDR3 length is 14 residues. Between the trimmed V and J ends, which lost 8 bases and 4 bases, there was a span of 15 bases. CDR1 is MNHEY and CDR2 is SVGAGI in the germline V gene. The chain's CDR3 is CASRRGTGGNTIYF. The CDR3 nucleotides are TGTGCCAGCCGAAGAGGGACTGGGGGAAACACCATATATTTT.

The rearrangement links TRBV2 to TRBJ1-5; 7 bases match TRBD1. Germline CDR1 reads SNHLY; CDR2 reads FYNNEI. The CDR3 length is 13 residues. V gave up 7 bases and J gave up 5 bases; unmatched junction bases: 5. CDR3 loop: CASNGRGDQPQHF. The DNA of the CDR3 is TGTGCCAGCAATGGCAGGGGGGATCAGCCCCAGCATTTT.

V usage is TRBV5-6 and J usage is TRBJ2-3; D unclear. The CDR3 runs 12 residues. Trimming left V 0 bases short and J 4 bases short, with 3 bases between. Germline values: CDR1 SGHDT, CDR2 YYEEEE. The CDR3 nucleotides are TGTGCCAGCAGCTTGGAGGCAGATACGCAGTATTTT. Translating gives CASSLEADTQYF. Full variable domain (outside the CDR3, taken from reference TRBV5-6 and TRBJ2-3): DAGVTQSPTHLIKTRGQQVTLRCSPKSGHDTVSWYQQALGQGPQFIFQYYEEEERQRGNFPDRFSGHQFPNYSSELNVNALLLGDSALYLCASSLEADTQYFGPGTRLTVL.

The rearrangement joins TRBV27 to TRBJ1-2; TRBD1 might be the D (5 bases). This CDR3 spans 15 amino acids. V lost 5 bases, J lost 7 bases, and 20 bases lay in between. Germline V gene data show CDR1 as MNHEY and CDR2 as SMNVEV (reference sequence). The CDR3 DNA reads TGTGCCAGCAGTGGCCTCGGGGGAGGTGTACCTGGCTACACCTTC. As protein: CASSGLGGGVPGYTF.

The chain couples TRBV18 to TRBJ1-2, with D unresolved. The CDR3 has 15 residues. CDR1 is KGHSH and CDR2 is LQKENI in the germline V gene. The ends were cut back, 3 bases at V and 3 bases at J, with 14 bases in the middle. The CDR3 protein is CASSPLSIGDYGYTF. The CDR3 DNA follows: TGTGCCAGCTCACCCTTATCCATCGGAGACTATGGCTACACCTTC. Drawing the rest from reference TRBV18 and TRBJ1-2, the complete variable domain is NAGVMQNPRHLVRRRGQEARLRCSPMKGHSHVYWYRQLPEEGLKFMVYLQKENIIDESGMPKERFSAEFPKEGPSILRIQQVVRGDSAAYFCASSPLSIGDYGYTFGSGTRLTVV.